This passage covers 9 T cell receptor beta chains from one sample sequenced in a study of human T cells and chemical hapten exposure (dated by TCRdb to the early 2020s). Libraries were constructed by RACE. TCRdb records NextSeq 500 as the sequencer. TCRdb itself trimmed the public reads at Q25 with fastp, ran MiXCR and retained productive beta chains. Rows are unified per CDR3 protein, each entry keeping the most common DNA and genes. The sample table contains about 300,000 distinct CDR3 sequences; only one count was recorded for approximately 5% of them. The ten top clones hold around 8% of the sample. The meaning of the sample's time point label: pre-sensitization, week 0. The treatment or condition label of this sample denotes: therapeutic diphenylcyclopropenone sensitization with weekly scalp DPC. The sequencing used whole blood, collected in connection with sensitization to the hapten diphenylcyclopropenone (DPC). The origin of the receptors is a woman aged 18-35 years with alopecia areata. Some clones in this sample may be carry-over from other donors' samples.

This clonotype was seen ten or more times. The V call is TRBV7-9, the J call TRBJ2-3; 8 nucleotides match TRBD2. After removal of 3 bases from V and 1 base from J, the junction contained 3 bases not matched to a gene. Germline V gene data show CDR1 as SEHNR and CDR2 as FQNEAQ (reference sequence). CDR3 size: 15 residues. CDR3 bases: TGTGCCAGCAGCTTGAGCGGGGGCCGCACAGATACGCAGTATTTT. It yields the protein CASSLSGGRTDTQYF.

This chain joins TRBV2 and TRBJ1-1; D is unclear. CDR3 length equals 13 residues. V shed 4 bases and J shed 1 base, with 7 bases lying between them. Germline V gives CDR1 SNHLY, CDR2 FYNNEI. The CDR3 DNA follows: TGTGCCAGCAGTGTTACTTGGAACACTGAAGCTTTCTTT. This encodes CASSVTWNTEAFF.

The V gene is TRBV7-2, the J gene TRBJ1-3; tentative D call: TRBD1 (5 bases). The length of the CDR3 is 18 residues. V was cut by 5 bases and J by 0 bases, with 20 bases left in between. The germline V gene encodes CDR1 SGHTA and CDR2 FQGNSA. The CDR3 nucleotides are TGTGCCAGCAGCCCCCGGGGCGGCCAGGCCAGCTCTGGAAACACCATATATTTT. It codes for CASSPRGGQASSGNTIYF.

The gene calls are TRBV2 and TRBJ1-1; no clear D gene. The germline gives CDR1 SNHLY, CDR2 FYNNEI. There are 13 residues in the CDR3. V lost 1 base to trimming and J lost 4 bases, with 7 bases between them. In DNA, the CDR3 is TGTGCCAGCAGTGAAGACGACGGCACTGAAGCTTTCTTT. Protein product: CASSEDDGTEAFF.

This clonotype was detected many times. The chain has TRBV6-4 and TRBJ2-3, with 13 positions matching TRBD2. The V segment lost 6 bases and the J segment 3 bases; nucleotides outside the gene matches: 3. The CDR3 sequence is 15 residues long. Germline CDR1 MRHNA, CDR2 SNTAGT. The CDR3 spells CASSVTSGGTDTQYF. The CDR3, as DNA: TGTGCCAGCAGCGTGACTAGCGGGGGGACAGATACGCAGTATTTT.

The chain combines TRBV27 with TRBJ1-4; 8 bases align to TRBD1. CDR1 and CDR2 (germline): MNHEY, SMNVEV (reference sequence). The CDR3 is made up of 14 amino acids. The V gene end was trimmed by 6 bases and the J gene end by 8 bases; junction bases not matched to a gene: 8. CDR3 nucleotide sequence: TGTGCCAGCAGCCGGACAGGGAGGGTCGAAAAACTGTTTTTT. This gives the protein CASSRTGRVEKLFF.

This clonotype was seen ten or more times. The chain uses TRBV24-1 and TRBJ2-3, with D hard to call. This CDR3 has 12 residues. CDR1 is KGHDR and CDR2 is SFDVKD in the germline V gene. The germline V and J ends were trimmed by 3 bases and 3 bases, with 3 bases remaining between them. The CDR3 nucleotides read TGTGCCACCAGTGATGAAACAGATACGCAGTATTTT. It translates to CATSDETDTQYF.

This clonotype was recorded a few times. One junction end disagrees with the germline gene, perhaps due to a read error. The chain combines TRBV11-2 with TRBJ2-7; D may correspond to TRBD1 or TRBD2 (5 bases each). The CDR3 covers 13 residues. CDR1 is SGHAT, CDR2 FQNNGV, per germline. The CDR3 sequence: CASSLGTAAGTNF. The CDR3 coding sequence is TGTGCCAGCAGCTTAGGGACGGCGGCAGGGACGAACTTC.

This clonotype was detected a few times. The rearrangement uses TRBV12-3 or TRBV12-4 and TRBJ1-2; D remains unclear. V was pared by 7 bases and J by 5 bases, with 11 bases between. This CDR3 spans 12 amino acids. CDR3 DNA sequence: TGTGCCAGCACCTTAATCGGTTATGGCTACACCTTC. As protein: CASTLIGYGYTF.